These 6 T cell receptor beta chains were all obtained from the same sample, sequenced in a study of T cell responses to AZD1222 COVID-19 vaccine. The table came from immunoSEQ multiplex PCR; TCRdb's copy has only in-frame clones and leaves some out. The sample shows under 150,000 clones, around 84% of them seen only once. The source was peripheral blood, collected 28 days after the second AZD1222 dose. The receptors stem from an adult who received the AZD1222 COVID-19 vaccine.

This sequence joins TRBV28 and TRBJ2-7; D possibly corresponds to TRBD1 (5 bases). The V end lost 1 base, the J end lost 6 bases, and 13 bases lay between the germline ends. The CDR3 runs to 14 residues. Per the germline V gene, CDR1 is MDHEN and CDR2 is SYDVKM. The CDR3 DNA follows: TGTGCCAGCAGTTTATACCCAGGGATGAGCGAGCAGTACTTC. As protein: CASSLYPGMSEQYF.

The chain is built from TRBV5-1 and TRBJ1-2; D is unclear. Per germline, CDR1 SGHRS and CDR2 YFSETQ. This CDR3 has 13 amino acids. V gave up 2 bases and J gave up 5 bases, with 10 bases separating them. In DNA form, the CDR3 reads TGCGCCAGCAGCTTTAGGGAGCCATATGGCTACACCTTC. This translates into CASSFREPYGYTF.

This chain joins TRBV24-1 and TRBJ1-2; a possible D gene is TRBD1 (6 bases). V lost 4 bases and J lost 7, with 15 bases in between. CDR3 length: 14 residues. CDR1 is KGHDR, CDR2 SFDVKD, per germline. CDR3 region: CATSDAGTTGGYTF. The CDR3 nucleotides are TGTGCCACCAGTGACGCCGGGACAACGGGTGGCTACACCTTC.

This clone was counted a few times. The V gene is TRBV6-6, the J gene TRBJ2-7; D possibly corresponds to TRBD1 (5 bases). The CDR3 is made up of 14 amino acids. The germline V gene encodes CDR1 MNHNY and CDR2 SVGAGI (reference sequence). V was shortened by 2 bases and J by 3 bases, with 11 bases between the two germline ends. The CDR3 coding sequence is TGTGCCAGCAGTTACCTTATAAGGGGCTACGAGCAGTACTTC. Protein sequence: CASSYLIRGYEQYF.

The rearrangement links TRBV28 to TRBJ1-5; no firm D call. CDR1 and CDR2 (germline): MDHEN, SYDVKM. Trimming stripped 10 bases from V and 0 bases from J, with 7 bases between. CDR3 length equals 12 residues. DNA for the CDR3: TGTGCCACCACCGTTAGCAATCAGCCCCAGCATTTT. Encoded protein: CATTVSNQPQHF.

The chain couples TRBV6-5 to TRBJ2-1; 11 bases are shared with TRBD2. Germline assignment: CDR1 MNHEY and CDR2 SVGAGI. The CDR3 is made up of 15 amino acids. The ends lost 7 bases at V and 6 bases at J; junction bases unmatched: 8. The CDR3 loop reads CASTSSGGAANEQFF. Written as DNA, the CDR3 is TGTGCCAGCACTAGTAGCGGGGGGGCCGCCAATGAGCAGTTCTTC.